These 32 T cell receptor beta chains were all obtained from the same sample, sequenced in a study of PD-1 blockade in classical Hodgkin lymphoma. Each patient relapsed following autologous stem cell transplantation, and prior brentuximab vedotin exposure differed. The repertoire was sequenced with immunoSEQ multiplex PCR; TCRdb's copy has only in-frame clones and lacks some. The data contain about 37,000 clones, about 79% of them singletons. The specimen was peripheral blood mononuclear cells (PBMCs), collected at baseline. The receptors come from a human donor with classical Hodgkin lymphoma.

The V and J genes are TRBV12-5 and TRBJ1-1, with D possibly being TRBD1 (6 bases). V was clipped by 6 bases and J by 11 bases, with 22 bases between them. Germline CDR1 and CDR2: LGHNT and FRNRAP. The CDR3 is 14 amino acids. CDR3 region: CASGPTGTFARAFF. DNA of the CDR3: TGTGCTAGTGGCCCTACCGGGACATTTGCTAGGGCTTTCTTT.

The chain recombines TRBV27 with TRBJ1-1; D unclear. CDR3 length equals 13 residues. V lost 5 bases and J lost 3, with 10 bases in between. Looked up from germline, CDR1 is MNHEY and CDR2 is SMNVEV (reference sequence). The CDR3 loop is CASSHGGDTEAFF. The CDR3 nucleotides are TGTGCCAGCAGTCATGGTGGGGACACTGAAGCTTTCTTT.

With respect to this clone: The same CDR3 arises from other DNA sequences in this sample as well. V usage is TRBV28 and J usage is TRBJ1-2; the D is unclear. There are 12 residues in the CDR3. CDR1 and CDR2 (germline): MDHEN, SYDVKM. V lost 5 bases and J lost 1, with 5 bases in between. CDR3 coding DNA: TGTGCCAGCAGTCCTAGTAACTATGGCTACACCTTC. Translating it yields CASSPSNYGYTF.

The genes are TRBV7-2 and TRBJ2-7; D possibly uses TRBD1 or TRBD2 (5 bases each). Germline V lookup: CDR1 SGHTA, CDR2 FQGNSA. V was shortened by 3 bases and J by 6 bases, with 15 bases between the two germline ends. The CDR3 is 14 amino acids. The CDR3 here is CASSFLGTLGEQYF. The CDR3 DNA reads TGTGCCAGCAGCTTTTTAGGGACCTTGGGCGAGCAGTACTTC.

The genes are TRBV6-1 and TRBJ1-6; 9 nucleotides align to TRBD1. The CDR3 runs 16 residues. Germline values: CDR1 MNHNS, CDR2 SASEGT. The V gene end was trimmed by 0 bases and the J gene end by 5 bases; junction bases not matched to a gene: 2. CDR3 sequence (DNA): TGTGCCAGCAGTGAAGCTTGGACAGGGGATAATTCACCCCTCCACTTT. It encodes CASSEAWTGDNSPLHF.

The genes are TRBV2 and TRBJ2-7, with 10 bases identical to TRBD2. The V segment lost 3 bases and the J segment 7 bases; nucleotides outside the gene matches: 9. The CDR3 is 15 residues long. Germline CDR1 and CDR2: SNHLY and FYNNEI. This CDR3 reads CASSDLVAGGGEQYF. As DNA, the CDR3 is TGTGCCAGCAGTGATCTGGTAGCGGGAGGCGGGGAGCAGTACTTC.

The chain carries TRBV5-6 and TRBJ1-6; D gene unclear. This CDR3 region has 14 residues. The ends were cut back, 0 bases at V and 7 bases at J, with 8 bases in the middle. The germline gives CDR1 SGHDT, CDR2 YYEEEE. The CDR3 spells CASSLAQINSPLHF. Written as DNA, the CDR3 is TGTGCCAGCAGCTTGGCGCAGATAAATTCACCCCTCCACTTT.

CDR3 sequence reads: CASSPGQHNEQFF. For the CDR3, the DNA is TGTGCCAGCAGCCCGGGACAGCATAATGAGCAGTTCTTC. This sequence joins TRBV7-3 and TRBJ2-1, with 7 bases aligning to TRBD1. Germline assignment: CDR1 SGHTA and CDR2 FQGTGA. The length of the CDR3 is 13 residues. With 5 bases clipped from V and 7 bases from J, the junction kept 5 bases outside the gene matches. Full variable domain (missing parts from reference TRBV7-3 and TRBJ2-1): GAGVSQTPSNKVTEKGKYVELRCDPISGHTALYWYRQSLGQGPEFLIYFQGTGAADDSGLPNDRFFAVRPEGSVSTLKIQRTERGDSAVYLCASSPGQHNEQFFGPGTRLTVL.

This chain uses TRBV30 with TRBJ1-1, with D hard to call. V was clipped by 4 bases and J by 0 bases, with 9 bases between them. Germline assignment: CDR1 GTSNPN and CDR2 SVGIG (reference sequence). The CDR3 is 13 residues long. CDR3 protein: CAWTAHMNTEAFF. The DNA of the CDR3 is TGTGCCTGGACAGCTCACATGAACACTGAAGCTTTCTTT. Full variable domain (remainder filled in from reference TRBV30 and TRBJ1-1): SQTIHQWPATLVQPVGSPLSLECTVEGTSNPNLYWYRQAAGRGLQLLFYSVGIGQISSEVPQNLSASRPQDRQFILSSKKLLLSDSGFYLCAWTAHMNTEAFFGQGTRLTVV.

This sequence joins TRBV19 and TRBJ1-1, with D possibly matching TRBD1 (5 bases). This CDR3 contains 13 residues. Germline V gene lookup returns CDR1 LNHDA and CDR2 SQIVND (reference sequence). The V end lost 3 bases, the J end lost 4 bases, and 9 bases lay between the germline ends. CDR3 sequence reads: CASSIWGGTEAFF. The CDR3 coding sequence is TGTGCCAGTAGTATCTGGGGGGGCACTGAAGCTTTCTTT. Combining the CDR3 with reference TRBV19 and TRBJ1-1 gives the whole variable domain DGGITQSPKYLFRKEGQNVTLSCEQNLNHDAMYWYRQDPGQGLRLIYYSQIVNDFQKGDIAEGYSVSREKKESFPLTVTSAQKNPTAFYLCASSIWGGTEAFFGQGTRLTVV.

This clone has only a few counts. The rearrangement uses TRBV9 and TRBJ2-5; possibly TRBD1 for D (6 bases). In germline, CDR1 is SGDLS, CDR2 YYNGEE. With 4 bases removed from V and 2 bases from J, the gap between germline ends came to 15 bases. The CDR3 runs to 15 residues. The CDR3 nucleotides read TGTGCCAGCAGCCTCCTGGGGGCAGATCAAGAGACCCAGTACTTC. Protein product: CASSLLGADQETQYF. Variable domain in full (rest from reference TRBV9 and TRBJ2-5): DSGVTQTPKHLITATGQRVTLRCSPRSGDLSVYWYQQSLDQGLQFLIQYYNGEERAKGNILERFSAQQFPDLHSELNLSSLELGDSALYFCASSLLGADQETQYFGPGTRLLVL.

In DNA, the CDR3 is TGTGCCAGCAGTTCACCCTACGCTAGCGGAAGCACAGATACGCAGTATTTT. This translates into CASSSPYASGSTDTQYF. The chain recombines TRBV28 with TRBJ2-3; 7 bases align to TRBD2. The trim removed 4 bases at V and 0 bases at J, leaving 10 bases unmatched. This CDR3 is built from 17 residues. The germline CDR1 and CDR2 sequences are MDHEN and SYDVKM.

The chain couples TRBV28 to TRBJ1-5, with unresolved D. V gave up 3 bases and J gave up 5 bases, with 14 bases separating them. Germline V gives CDR1 MDHEN, CDR2 SYDVKM. This CDR3 region has 15 residues. CDR3 sequence reads: CASSFPEYRDQPQHF. CDR3 DNA sequence: TGTGCCAGCAGTTTCCCCGAATACCGAGATCAGCCCCAGCATTTT. The whole variable domain, remainder taken from reference TRBV28 and TRBJ1-5, is DVKVTQSSRYLVKRTGEKVFLECVQDMDHENMFWYRQDPGLGLRLIYFSYDVKMKEKGDIPEGYSVSREKKERFSLILESASTNQTSMYLCASSFPEYRDQPQHFGDGTRLSIL.

The CDR3 DNA follows: TGTGCCAGCAGTTACGCGGCGGGAGAATCCCTCGAGCAGTACTTC. Protein product: CASSYAAGESLEQYF. This chain joins TRBV6-6 and TRBJ2-7; 7 bases map to TRBD2. The CDR3 totals 15 residues. The germline gives CDR1 MNHNY, CDR2 SVGAGI (reference sequence). Unmatched junction bases numbered 10, after V lost 2 bases and J lost 6 bases.

The rearrangement links TRBV19 to TRBJ2-1; 7 bases line up with TRBD1. The CDR3 is 14 amino acids. Germline V gives CDR1 LNHDA, CDR2 SQIVND (reference sequence). With 4 bases clipped from V and 6 bases from J, the junction kept 6 bases outside the gene matches. DNA of the CDR3: TGTGCCAGTAGTAACACAGGGGAGACCAATGAGCAGTTCTTC. The encoded protein is CASSNTGETNEQFF.

As concerns this clone: Other nucleotide sequences in the sample specify the same CDR3. This chain connects TRBV29-1 to TRBJ2-7, with 7 bases matching TRBD1. J gave up 2 bases and V 7 bases, and 11 bases lay outside the gene matches. CDR1 and CDR2 (germline): SQVTM, ANQGSEA. The CDR3 runs 14 residues. CDR3 in DNA: TGCAGCGCCGTCCTGACAGGGAGAACCTACGAGCAGTACTTC. Translated: CSAVLTGRTYEQYF.

This CDR3 reads CASSSGGSSNQPQHF. The CDR3 coding sequence is TGTGCCAGCAGCTCAGGGGGCTCAAGCAATCAGCCCCAGCATTTT. V is TRBV6-5 and J is TRBJ1-5; 8 bases match TRBD1. The CDR3 totals 15 residues. Germline trimming cut 6 bases from V and 1 base from J; bases unmatched to any gene: 5. Germline CDR1 MNHEY, CDR2 SVGAGI.

The chain employs TRBV7-9 and TRBJ2-7; TRBD2 might be the D (5 bases). The CDR3 is made up of 14 amino acids. The V and J ends lost 5 bases and 2 bases respectively, with 13 bases between them. The germline CDR1 and CDR2 sequences are SEHNR and FQNEAQ (reference sequence). The CDR3 reads CASSLQTGTYEQYF. The DNA of the CDR3 is TGTGCCAGCAGCCTCCAGACGGGGACCTACGAGCAGTACTTC. The full variable domain, with the rest looked up from reference TRBV7-9 and TRBJ2-7, is DTGVSQNPRHKITKRGQNVTFRCDPISEHNRLYWYRQTLGQGPEFLTYFQNEAQLEKSRLLSDRFSAERPKGSFSTLEIQRTEQGDSAMYLCASSLQTGTYEQYFGPGTRLTVT.

Worth noting for this clone: At one end the junction does not follow the germline gene, possibly because of a read error. CDR3 bases: TGCGCCAGCAGCCAGGCGGGAGGACGCGAGCAGTACTTC. The encoded protein is CASSQAGGREQYF. The chain uses TRBV5-4 and TRBJ2-7, with 8 bases identical to TRBD2. The CDR3 runs 13 residues. Germline V gives CDR1 SGHNT, CDR2 YYREEE (reference sequence).

The chain is built from TRBV6-6 and TRBJ2-7; 9 bases fit TRBD1. Germline CDR1 reads MNHNY; CDR2 reads SVGAGI (reference sequence). CDR3 length: 14 amino acids. The trim removed 6 bases at V and 3 bases at J, leaving 6 bases unmatched. This CDR3 reads CASRSPGQGYEQYF. The CDR3, as DNA: TGTGCCAGCAGGTCCCCGGGACAGGGCTACGAGCAGTACTTC.

The rearrangement joins TRBV4-1 to TRBJ1-1; D perhaps matches TRBD1 (6 bases). V was trimmed by 6 bases and J by 2 bases, leaving 13 bases between them. This CDR3 is 14 amino acids long. In germline, CDR1 is MGHRA, CDR2 YSYEKL. CDR3 residues: CASRNRAINTEAFF. CDR3 bases: TGCGCCAGCAGAAACAGGGCAATTAACACTGAAGCTTTCTTT.

This clone has more than one count but fewer than ten. The sample holds other DNA sequences that translate to the same CDR3. The genes are TRBV29-1 and TRBJ2-5; maybe TRBD1 (5 bases). V was pared by 3 bases and J by 4 bases, with 12 bases between. Germline lookup yields CDR1 SQVTM and CDR2 ANQGSEA. The CDR3 has 13 amino acids. CDR3 in DNA: TGCAGCGTTGATCCTGGAACAGGAGAGACCCAGTACTTC. Encoded protein: CSVDPGTGETQYF.

CDR3 nucleotide sequence: TGCGCCAGCAGCTCGGGACTAGCGGGAGGCAGGGAGACCCAGTACTTC. It encodes CASSSGLAGGRETQYF. V is TRBV5-1 and J is TRBJ2-5; 15 nucleotides align to TRBD2. V was clipped by 3 bases and J by 5 bases; unmatched bases: 5. Germline CDR1 reads SGHRS; CDR2 reads YFSETQ. CDR3 length: 16 residues.

This chain links TRBV27 with TRBJ1-2; perhaps TRBD1 as D (5 bases). V lost 7 bases to trimming and J lost 0 bases, with 24 bases between them. This CDR3 has 18 residues. From germline, CDR1 is MNHEY and CDR2 SMNVEV (reference sequence). CDR3 sequence: CASKTGVAQGQTNYGYTF. CDR3 coding DNA: TGTGCCAGCAAAACGGGGGTCGCCCAGGGCCAAACTAACTATGGCTACACCTTC.

J is TRBJ2-5 and V is TRBV7-9; either TRBD1 or TRBD2 may supply D (6 bases each). The V end lost 3 bases, the J end lost 10 bases, and 15 bases lay between the germline ends. In germline, CDR1 is SEHNR, CDR2 FQNEAQ (reference sequence). The CDR3 runs to 13 residues. Written as DNA, the CDR3 is TGTGCCAGCAGCTTTACTACGAGGGGGGACCAGTACTTC. Protein: CASSFTTRGDQYF.

J is TRBJ2-5 and V is TRBV2; the D is unclear. The V gene lost 0 bases and the J gene lost 2 bases, with 7 bases spanning the gap. Per the germline V gene, CDR1 is SNHLY and CDR2 is FYNNEI. The CDR3 loop spans 14 amino acids. CDR3 loop: CASSEATPQETQYF. The CDR3 DNA reads TGTGCCAGCAGTGAAGCTACGCCGCAAGAGACCCAGTACTTC.

This chain connects TRBV7-2 to TRBJ2-3; D remains ambiguous. V lost 5 bases and J lost 0, with 15 bases in between. CDR3 length: 16 amino acids. Looked up from germline, CDR1 is SGHTA and CDR2 is FQGNSA. CDR3 DNA: TGTGCCAGCAGCAAAACTCCCTTCGCTAGCACAGATACGCAGTATTTT. Translated: CASSKTPFASTDTQYF.

The rearrangement joins TRBV19 to TRBJ1-2, with 9 bases aligning to TRBD1. Trimming cost V 5 bases and J 5 bases; bases outside gene matches: 6. Germline assignment: CDR1 LNHDA and CDR2 SQIVND (reference sequence). The CDR3 is 14 amino acids. The CDR3 DNA sequence: TGTGCCAGTAGTCCGGGACAGGGAGAATATGGCTACACCTTC. Its protein is CASSPGQGEYGYTF.

This chain connects TRBV11-2 to TRBJ1-5; D not resolved. This CDR3 has 13 amino acids. Trimming removed 4 bases from V and 8 bases from J, with 12 bases in between. Germline CDR1 is SGHAT and CDR2 is FQNNGV. Written as DNA, the CDR3 is TGTGCCAGCAGCTCAGGACTGAGAAAGCCCCAGCATTTT. This encodes CASSSGLRKPQHF.

The chain carries TRBV4-3 and TRBJ2-7, with 14 bases aligning to TRBD2. This CDR3 is built from 15 residues. V shed 5 bases and J 4 bases; nucleotides not matched to a gene: 4. In germline, CDR1 is LGHNA, CDR2 YSLEER. CDR3 in amino acids: CASSAGLAGVYEQYF. The CDR3 bases are TGCGCCAGCAGCGCGGGACTAGCGGGAGTGTACGAGCAGTACTTC.

The chain is built from TRBV11-3 and TRBJ2-5, with D tentatively TRBD1 or TRBD2 (5 bases each). Trimming left V 1 base short and J 2 bases short, with 11 bases between. CDR3 length: 15 amino acids. The germline CDR1 and CDR2 sequences are SGHNT and YENEEA. DNA for the CDR3: TGTGCCAGCAGCTTAGGGGGGAACGAGCAAGAGACCCAGTACTTC. As protein: CASSLGGNEQETQYF.

As regards this clone: A read error is possible here, since a much larger clone lies one base away. In the same sample, other DNA sequences code for this CDR3. The V and J genes are TRBV7-9 and TRBJ1-5, with no clear D. This CDR3 spans 13 amino acids. Deletions cut 1 base from V and 4 bases from J, with 5 bases between. Looked up from germline, CDR1 is SEHNR and CDR2 is FQNEAQ (reference sequence). CDR3 protein: CASSLGPNQPQHF. DNA of the CDR3: TGTGCCAGCAGCTTAGGCCCTAATCAGCCCCAGCATTTT.